Reported below is one TCR beta chain. Seattle-derived patients entered the study during active infection and were followed longitudinally. The data belong to a study of blood T cell repertoires in COVID-19. Study overall: Sites across the United States, Italy and Spain contributed samples from acute and convalescent COVID-19. T cells, B-cell-depleted T cells, or PBMCs provided the cDNA or gDNA that served as material.

Per the study methods: Using reference gene primer amplification, nucleated cell counts were estimated. The repertoire was sequenced with immunoSEQ multiplex PCR; TCRdb's copy has only in-frame clones and lacks some. The V and J calls and clone size come from that table; D and trimming were worked out from the DNA. Seen here are 150,000 or so clones, approximately 85% observed once, and the top ten hold approximately 0.6%. The CDR3 has 14 amino acids. Germline values: CDR1 SGDLS, CDR2 YYNGEE. V lost 5 bases to trimming and J lost 0 bases; unmatched junction nucleotides: 3. The source material was peripheral blood. The clonotype was recovered from a man aged 60-69 years with COVID-19, enrolled during active disease. The chain carries TRBV9 and TRBJ2-3, with 7 bases identical to TRBD2. The CDR3 nucleotides read TGTGCCAGCAGTGGGGGGGGTAGCACAGATACGCAGTATTTT. Its translation: CASSGGGSTDTQYF.